This paragraph reports one T cell receptor (beta chain). These data belong to a study of blood T cell repertoires in COVID-19. Overall study context: T cells, B-cell-depleted T cells, or PBMCs provided the cDNA or gDNA that served as material.

Germline V gene data show CDR1 as MDHEN and CDR2 as SYDVKM. The CDR3 is made up of 14 amino acids. V lost 6 bases to trimming and J lost 7 bases, with 16 bases between them. Assay: immunoSEQ multiplex PCR; the TCRdb copy retains only in-frame clones and omits some. This table has roughly 100,000 clones, less than 85% appearing once. The V call is TRBV28, the J call TRBJ2-1; TRBD2 might be the D (5 bases). The origin of this receptor is a man aged 70-80 years with active or convalescent COVID-19. The sequencing input was peripheral blood. The CDR3: CASRKSGGLNEQFF. In nucleotides, the CDR3 is TGTGCCAGCAGGAAATCCGGAGGTCTTAATGAGCAGTTCTTC.